These 7 T cell receptor beta chains were all obtained from the same sample, sequenced in a study of identical twins. Each CDR3 protein is one row after TCRdb ran MiXCR on the 5' RACE reads. The sample shows about 240,000 distinct CDR3 sequences, 7.5% of them seen only once. The sample also formed part of further work on yellow fever vaccine responses in identical twins.

The specimen sequenced was CD8+ T cells sorted from blood. The receptor source for this set is a woman aged 18-29 years in good health.

The chain combines TRBV10-3 with TRBJ2-5; D uncertain. Germline CDR1 reads ENHRY; CDR2 reads SYGVKD. The CDR3 is 14 amino acids. V lost 10 bases and J lost 4, with 19 bases in between. The DNA of the CDR3 is TGTGCCACCTCCCCGGGTGGGCGAGGAGAGACCCAGTACTTC. Protein: CATSPGGRGETQYF.

This clonotype appeared many times. The chain has TRBV5-1 and TRBJ1-1, with TRBD1 identical over 11 bases. The V gene end was trimmed by 4 bases and the J gene end by 1 base; junction bases not matched to a gene: 9. Germline CDR1 SGHRS, CDR2 YFSETQ. The CDR3 consists of 17 residues. The CDR3 bases are TGCGCCAGCAGCCCGGACAGGGGGCTTTACAAGAACACTGAAGCTTTCTTT. This translates into CASSPDRGLYKNTEAFF. The full variable domain, in which reference TRBV5-1 and TRBJ1-1 provide the parts outside the CDR3, is KAGVTQTPRYLIKTRGQQVTLSCSPISGHRSVSWYQQTPGQGLQFLFEYFSETQRNKGNFPGRFSGRQFSNSRSEMNVSTLELGDSALYLCASSPDRGLYKNTEAFFGQGTRLTVV.

The rearrangement uses TRBV12-5 and TRBJ2-7; perhaps TRBD2 as D (7 bases). Germline CDR1 and CDR2: LGHNT and FRNRAP. The germline V and J ends were trimmed by 0 bases and 0 bases, with 21 bases remaining between them. The CDR3 is 19 amino acids. CDR3 nucleotides: TGTGCTAGTGGTTTGGTAAGCGGCGGGGGCATTGGGAACTCCTACGAGCAGTACGTC. This translates into CASGLVSGGGIGNSYEQYV.

This clonotype was found many times. As DNA, the CDR3 is TGTGCCACCAGCAGAGATTCCTCTCCAGGAAACACCATATATTTT. Its translation is CATSRDSSPGNTIYF. The chain is built from TRBV15 and TRBJ1-3, with D unclear. Germline loops: CDR1 LNHNV, CDR2 YYDKDF (reference sequence). CDR3 length: 15 residues. Trimming pared 0 bases from V and 4 bases from J, leaving 10 bases between.

V and J are TRBV6-1 and TRBJ2-5; D perhaps matches TRBD2 (6 bases). This CDR3 has 13 residues. The germline gives CDR1 MNHNS, CDR2 SASEGT. The ends were cut back, 5 bases at V and 4 bases at J, with 11 bases in the middle. The CDR3 sequence: CASSLAEGETQYF. The CDR3 DNA sequence: TGTGCCAGCAGTCTCGCGGAGGGAGAGACCCAGTACTTC.

This clonotype came up a few times. V is TRBV4-1 and J is TRBJ2-7, with 7 bases aligning to TRBD1. The CDR3 totals 15 residues. The V gene end was trimmed by 3 bases and the J gene end by 0 bases; junction bases not matched to a gene: 5. Germline V gene sequence: CDR1 MGHRA, CDR2 YSYEKL. The CDR3 reads CASSHVRDSSYEQYF. The CDR3 region has the DNA TGCGCCAGCAGCCACGTCAGGGACAGCTCCTACGAGCAGTACTTC.

This clonotype has just a few counts. The chain employs TRBV20-1 and TRBJ2-1, with D perhaps assigned TRBD1 or TRBD2 (5 bases each). CDR3 size: 13 residues. The ends were cut back, 7 bases at V and 1 base at J, with 11 bases in the middle. Germline V CDR1 and CDR2: DFQATT, SNEGSKA (reference sequence). CDR3 protein: CSGGRGSYNEQFF. In nucleotides, the CDR3 is TGCAGTGGGGGCCGGGGTTCCTACAATGAGCAGTTCTTC.